This paragraph reports one TCR beta chain. The data were produced by immunoSEQ multiplex PCR, yet TCRdb's version contains in-frame clones alone and is incomplete. The repertoire includes almost 400,000 clones, nearly 90% of them detected once, and 1.5% to 2% sits in the top ten. Germline CDR1 DFQATT, CDR2 SNEGSKA (reference sequence). The length of the CDR3 is 10 residues. V was trimmed by 4 bases and J by 2 bases, leaving 2 bases between them. This sample is part of a study of blood T cell repertoires in COVID-19. This TCR derives from a woman aged 25 to 39 who had recovered from COVID-19. The chain links TRBV20-1 to TRBJ1-1; D is unresolved. The source material was PBMCs or T cells enriched from blood (not recorded which). CDR3 loop: CSATNTEAFF. The CDR3 region has the DNA TGCAGTGCTACAAACACTGAAGCTTTCTTT.